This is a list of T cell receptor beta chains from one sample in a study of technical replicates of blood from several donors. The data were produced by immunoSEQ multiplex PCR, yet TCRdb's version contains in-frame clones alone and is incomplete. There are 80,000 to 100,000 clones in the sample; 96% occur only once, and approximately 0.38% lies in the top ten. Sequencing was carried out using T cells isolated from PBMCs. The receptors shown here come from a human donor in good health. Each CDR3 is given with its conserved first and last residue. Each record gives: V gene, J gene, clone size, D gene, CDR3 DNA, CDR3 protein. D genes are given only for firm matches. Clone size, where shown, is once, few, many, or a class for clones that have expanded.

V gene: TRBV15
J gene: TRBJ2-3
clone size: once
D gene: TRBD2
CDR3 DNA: TGTGCCACCAGCTTCCGACTAGCGGGAGTATTTGGAGATACGCAGTATTTT
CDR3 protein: CATSFRLAGVFGDTQYF

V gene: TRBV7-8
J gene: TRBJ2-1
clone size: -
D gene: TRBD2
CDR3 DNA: TGTGCCAGCAGCTCCCTCGGGACTAGCGGGTTTTCTGAGCAGTTCTTC
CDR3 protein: CASSSLGTSGFSEQFF

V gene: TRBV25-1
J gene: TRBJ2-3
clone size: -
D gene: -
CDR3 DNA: TGTGCCAGCAGTGATATGATGACAACCTTATATACGCAGTATTTT
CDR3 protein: CASSDMMTTLYTQYF

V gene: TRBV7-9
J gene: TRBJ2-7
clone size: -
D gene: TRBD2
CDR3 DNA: TGTGCCAGCAGCCCGGGACTAGCGGAGCAGTACTTC
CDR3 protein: CASSPGLAEQYF

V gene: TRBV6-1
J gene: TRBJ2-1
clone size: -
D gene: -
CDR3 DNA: TGTGCCAGCAGTGAAGGGCAGGGGATTTATTACAATGAGCAGTTCTTC
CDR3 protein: CASSEGQGIYYNEQFF

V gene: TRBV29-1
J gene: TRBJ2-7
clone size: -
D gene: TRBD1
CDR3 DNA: TGCAGCGTGGGGACAGGGGGCTACGAGCAGTACTTC
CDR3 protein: CSVGTGGYEQYF

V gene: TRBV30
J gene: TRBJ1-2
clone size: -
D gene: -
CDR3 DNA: TGTGCCTGGAGTGTATCAGAATATGGCTACACCTTC
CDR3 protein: CAWSVSEYGYTF

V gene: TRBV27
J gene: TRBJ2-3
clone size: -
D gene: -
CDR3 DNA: TGTGCCAGCACCGAGACTGGGGCGGGGGCCGCAGATACGCAGTATTTT
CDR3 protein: CASTETGAGAADTQYF

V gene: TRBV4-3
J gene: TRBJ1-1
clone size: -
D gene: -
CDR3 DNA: TGCGCCAGCTCGCAGAAGAACACTGAAGCTTTCTTT
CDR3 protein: CASSQKNTEAFF

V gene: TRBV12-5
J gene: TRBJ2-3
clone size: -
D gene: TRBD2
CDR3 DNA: TGTGCTAGTGGTTTGGACGTAGCGGGGTATTACACAGATACGCAGTATTTT
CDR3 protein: CASGLDVAGYYTDTQYF

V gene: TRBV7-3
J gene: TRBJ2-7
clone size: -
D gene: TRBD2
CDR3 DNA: TGTGCCAGCAGCTTAAAGACTAGCGGGACCTCCTACGAGCAGTACTTC
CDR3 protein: CASSLKTSGTSYEQYF

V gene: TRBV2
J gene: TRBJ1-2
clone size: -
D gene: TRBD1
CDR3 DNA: TGTGCCAGCAGTGGGGACCGGGACAGACGAAACTATGGCTACACCTTC
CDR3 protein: CASSGDRDRRNYGYTF

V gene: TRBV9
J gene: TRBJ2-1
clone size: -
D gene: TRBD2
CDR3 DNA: TGTGCCAGCAGCGTTGGCGGGAGGCCAGATGAGCAGTTCTTC
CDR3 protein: CASSVGGRPDEQFF

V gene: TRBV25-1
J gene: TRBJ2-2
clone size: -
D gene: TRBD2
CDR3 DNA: TGTGCCAGCAGTGAATGGGCGGGAGGAGGCGGGGAGCTGTTTTTT
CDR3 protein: CASSEWAGGGGELFF

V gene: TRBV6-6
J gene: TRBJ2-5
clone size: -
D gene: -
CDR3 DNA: TGTGCCAGCAGTTACCGGGAGACCCAGTACTTC
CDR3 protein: CASSYRETQYF

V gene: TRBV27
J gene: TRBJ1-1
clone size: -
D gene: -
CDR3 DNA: TGTGCCAGCAGTTTATTATGGACAGCCGCCCTCTCTGAAGCTTTCTTT
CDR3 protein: CASSLLWTAALSEAFF

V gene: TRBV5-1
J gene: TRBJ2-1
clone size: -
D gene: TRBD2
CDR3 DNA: TGCGCCAGCAGCTTGACTAGCGGGGCCTCTGAGCAGTTCTTC
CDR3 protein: CASSLTSGASEQFF

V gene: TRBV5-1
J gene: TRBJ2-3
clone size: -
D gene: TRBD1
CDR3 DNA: TGCGCCAGCAGCTGGACAGGGATGGCAGATACGCAGTATTTT
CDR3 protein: CASSWTGMADTQYF

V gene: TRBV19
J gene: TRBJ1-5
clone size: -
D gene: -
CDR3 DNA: TGTGCCAGTAGTATAGATGTAGATCAGCCCCAGCATTTT
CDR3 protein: CASSIDVDQPQHF

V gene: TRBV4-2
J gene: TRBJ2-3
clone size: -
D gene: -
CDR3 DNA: TGTGCCAGCAGCCAAGATCCACAGAATTTTGATACGCAGTATTTT
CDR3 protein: CASSQDPQNFDTQYF

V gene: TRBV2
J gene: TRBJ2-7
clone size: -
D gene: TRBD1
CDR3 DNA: TGTGCCAGCAGTGCCGGACAGGCCTACGAGCAGTACTTC
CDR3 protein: CASSAGQAYEQYF

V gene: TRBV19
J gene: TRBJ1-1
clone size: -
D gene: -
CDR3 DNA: TGTGCCAGTAGTCAGCAGGGTAACACTGAAGCTTTCTTT
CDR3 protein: CASSQQGNTEAFF

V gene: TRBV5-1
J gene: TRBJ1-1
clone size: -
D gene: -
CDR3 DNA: TGCGCCAGCAGCTTGTCCGTGAACACTGAAGCTTTCTTT
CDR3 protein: CASSLSVNTEAFF

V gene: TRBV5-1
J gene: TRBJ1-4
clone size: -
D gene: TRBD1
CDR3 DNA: TGCGCCAGCAGCTTGGGGCGACAGGGGGTTGGGGCTAATGAAAAACTGTTTTTT
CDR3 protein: CASSLGRQGVGANEKLFF

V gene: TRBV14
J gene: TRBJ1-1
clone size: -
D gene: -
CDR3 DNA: TGTGCCAGCAGCCAGTCGGGGTCCACTGAAGCTTTCTTT
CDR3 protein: CASSQSGSTEAFF

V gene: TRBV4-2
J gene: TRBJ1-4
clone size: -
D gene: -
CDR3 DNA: TGTGCCAGCAGCCAAGAGGTGGGCAGGGCCGCTAATGAAAAACTGTTTTTT
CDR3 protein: CASSQEVGRAANEKLFF

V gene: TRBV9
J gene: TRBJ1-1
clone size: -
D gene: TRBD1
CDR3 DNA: TGTGCCAGCAGCGTAGGGGACAGGACCTACACTGAAGCTTTCTTT
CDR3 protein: CASSVGDRTYTEAFF

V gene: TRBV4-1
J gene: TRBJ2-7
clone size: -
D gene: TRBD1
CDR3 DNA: TGCGCCAGCAGCCCAGGGACAGGAAGCGACGAGCAGTACTTC
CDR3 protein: CASSPGTGSDEQYF

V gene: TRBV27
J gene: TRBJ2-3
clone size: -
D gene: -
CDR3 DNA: TGTGCCAGCAGTTTATTTGGCAGGGGTGGCACAGATACGCAGTATTTT
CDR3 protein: CASSLFGRGGTDTQYF

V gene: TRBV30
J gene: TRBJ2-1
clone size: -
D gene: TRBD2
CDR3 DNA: TGTGCCTGGAGTGCCGGGACTAGCGGGGGTATCAATGAGCAGTTCTTC
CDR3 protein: CAWSAGTSGGINEQFF

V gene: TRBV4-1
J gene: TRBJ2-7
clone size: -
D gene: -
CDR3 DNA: TGCGCCAGCAGCCAAGGGGGACTGGGGGACTACGAGCAGTACTTC
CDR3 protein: CASSQGGLGDYEQYF

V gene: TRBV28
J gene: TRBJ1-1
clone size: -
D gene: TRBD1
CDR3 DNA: TGTGCCAGCAGTTTATTGGACAGGGGTGTCAACACTGAAGCTTTCTTT
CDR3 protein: CASSLLDRGVNTEAFF

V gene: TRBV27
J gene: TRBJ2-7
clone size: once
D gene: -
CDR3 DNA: TGTGCCAGCTCTCCCGGGTACCCAAACTACGAGCAGTACTTC
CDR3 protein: CASSPGYPNYEQYF

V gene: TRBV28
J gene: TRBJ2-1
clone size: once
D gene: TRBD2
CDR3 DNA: TGTGCCAGCAGCGCGACAGCTGGGGGGGGGTCCTACAATGAGCAGTTCTTC
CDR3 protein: CASSATAGGGSYNEQFF

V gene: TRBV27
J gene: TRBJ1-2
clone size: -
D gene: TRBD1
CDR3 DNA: TGTGCCAGCAGTTTAATGGCAGGGGGAACCCGTGGCTACACCTTC
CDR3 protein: CASSLMAGGTRGYTF

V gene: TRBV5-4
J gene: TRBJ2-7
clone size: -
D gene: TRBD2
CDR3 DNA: TGTGCCAGCAGCGAGCTAGCGGGAGGGCCTCTCGAGCAGTACTTC
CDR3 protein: CASSELAGGPLEQYF

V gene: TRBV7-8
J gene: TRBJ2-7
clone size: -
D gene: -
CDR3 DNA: TGTGCCAGCAGCTTAGCCGACCGCGGCTACGAGCAGTACTTC
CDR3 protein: CASSLADRGYEQYF

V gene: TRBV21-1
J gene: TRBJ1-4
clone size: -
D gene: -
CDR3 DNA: TGTGCCAGCAGCAAAAAAGACAGGGTAACTCTGGCTAGTGAAAAACTGTTTTTT
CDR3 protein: CASSKKDRVTLASEKLFF

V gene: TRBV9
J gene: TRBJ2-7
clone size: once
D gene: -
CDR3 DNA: TGTGCCAGCAGCGTAGTCGGAGGGGCCTCCTACGAGCAGTACTTC
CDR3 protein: CASSVVGGASYEQYF

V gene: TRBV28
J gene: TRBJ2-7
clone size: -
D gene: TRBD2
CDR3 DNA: TGTGCCAGCAGTTATAGCGGGAGTTACGAGCAGTACTTC
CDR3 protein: CASSYSGSYEQYF

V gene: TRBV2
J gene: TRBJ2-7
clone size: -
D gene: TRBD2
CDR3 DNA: TGTGCCAGCCTAGCGGAGAACTCCTACGAGCAGTACTTC
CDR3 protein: CASLAENSYEQYF

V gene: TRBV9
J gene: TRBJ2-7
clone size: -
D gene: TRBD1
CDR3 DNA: TGTGCCAGCAGCCCCCCGACAGGGTTCTACGAGCAGTACTTC
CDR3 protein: CASSPPTGFYEQYF

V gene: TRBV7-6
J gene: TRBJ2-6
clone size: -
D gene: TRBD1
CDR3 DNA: TGTGCCAGCAGCTCTGCGGGACAGGGCTCTGGGGCCAACGTCCTGACTTTC
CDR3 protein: CASSSAGQGSGANVLTF

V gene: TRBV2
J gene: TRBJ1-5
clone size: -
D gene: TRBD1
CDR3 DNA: TGTGCCAGCAGGGGGACAGGGGGCGTCCAGCCCCAGCATTTT
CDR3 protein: CASRGTGGVQPQHF

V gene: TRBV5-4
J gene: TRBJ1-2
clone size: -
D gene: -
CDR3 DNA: TGTGCCAGCAGCTTGGAGTTGACCGGGACAACCGTCTATGGCTACACCTTC
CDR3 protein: CASSLELTGTTVYGYTF

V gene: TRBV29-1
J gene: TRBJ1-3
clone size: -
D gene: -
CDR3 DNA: TGCAGCGTTGTACGGAGCTCTGGAAACACCATATATTTT
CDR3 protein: CSVVRSSGNTIYF

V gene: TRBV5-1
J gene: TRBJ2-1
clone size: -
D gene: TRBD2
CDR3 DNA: TGCGCCAGCAGCTCTAGCGGGAGAAATGAGCAGTTCTTC
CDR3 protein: CASSSSGRNEQFF

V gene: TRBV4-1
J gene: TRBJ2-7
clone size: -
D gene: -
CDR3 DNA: TGCGCCAGCAGCGCCCAAGACCGGGCCCTAGCGCGGGAAACCTACGAGCAGTACTTC
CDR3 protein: CASSAQDRALARETYEQYF

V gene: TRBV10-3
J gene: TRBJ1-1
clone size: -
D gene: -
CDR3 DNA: TGTGCCATAAGCCGACTGGATAACACTGAAGCTTTCTTT
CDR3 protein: CAISRLDNTEAFF

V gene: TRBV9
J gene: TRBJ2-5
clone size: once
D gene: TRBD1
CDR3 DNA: TGTGCCAGCAGCGTCCTGCTAGGGGACAGTCAAGAGACCCAGTACTTC
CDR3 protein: CASSVLLGDSQETQYF

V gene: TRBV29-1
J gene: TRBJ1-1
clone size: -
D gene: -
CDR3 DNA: TGCAGCGTTGCCAGGAATATGATATTGAACACTGAAGCTTTCTTT
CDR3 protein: CSVARNMILNTEAFF

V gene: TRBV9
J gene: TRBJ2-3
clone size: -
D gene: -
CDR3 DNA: TGTGCCAGCAGCGTAGGGGCAGGAGATACGCAGTATTTT
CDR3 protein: CASSVGAGDTQYF

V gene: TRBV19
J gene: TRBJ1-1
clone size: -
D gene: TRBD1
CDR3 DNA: TGTGCCAGTAGCTACAGGGGGAGCACTGAAGCTTTCTTT
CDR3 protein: CASSYRGSTEAFF